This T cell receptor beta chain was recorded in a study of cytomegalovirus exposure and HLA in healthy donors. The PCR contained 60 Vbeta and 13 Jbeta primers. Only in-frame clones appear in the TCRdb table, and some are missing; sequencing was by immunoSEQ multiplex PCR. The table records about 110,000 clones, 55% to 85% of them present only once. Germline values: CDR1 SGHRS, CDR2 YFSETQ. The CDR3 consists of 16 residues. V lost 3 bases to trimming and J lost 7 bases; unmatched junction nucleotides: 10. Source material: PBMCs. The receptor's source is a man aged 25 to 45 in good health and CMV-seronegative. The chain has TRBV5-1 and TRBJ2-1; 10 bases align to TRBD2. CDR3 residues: CASSSLAGVGGNEQFF. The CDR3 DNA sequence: TGCGCCAGCAGCTCCCTAGCGGGAGTAGGGGGTAATGAGCAGTTCTTC.